One and the same sample provided the 15 T cell receptor beta chains below, sequenced in a study of T cell responses to AZD1222 COVID-19 vaccine. Profiling relied on immunoSEQ multiplex PCR, and the TCRdb table lists in-frame clones only, not all of them. The sample has around 160,000 clones, roughly 94% seen once; the top ten hold 0.64%. Material: peripheral blood, obtained on day 0 of AZD1222 vaccination. The receptors originated from an adult in good health.

The chain links TRBV30 to TRBJ1-2; 7 nucleotides align to TRBD1. The length of the CDR3 is 15 residues. Germline V CDR1 and CDR2: GTSNPN, SVGIG (reference sequence). Trimming took 2 bases from V and 6 from J; bases not matched to a gene: 12. The CDR3 bases are TGTGCCTGGAGTCTGACACAGGGGAGTCGAAATGGCTACACCTTC. Its protein is CAWSLTQGSRNGYTF.

The chain uses TRBV7-6 and TRBJ2-7; D is perhaps TRBD1 (5 bases). CDR1 is SGHVS, CDR2 FNYEAQ, per germline. Trimming cost V 4 bases and J 2 bases, with 6 bases left between them. The CDR3 length is 12 residues. Written as DNA, the CDR3 is TGTGCCAGCAGCTGGGGCCCCTACGAGCAGTACTTC. It translates to CASSWGPYEQYF.

This chain joins TRBV12-3 or TRBV12-4 and TRBJ1-1; D gene unclear. V shed 2 bases and J shed 1 base, with 5 bases lying between them. The CDR3 consists of 13 residues. The CDR3 bases are TGTGCCAGCAGTTTATGGGAGAACACTGAAGCTTTCTTT. Its protein is CASSLWENTEAFF.

The rearrangement joins TRBV2 to TRBJ1-2; no definite D call. Germline values: CDR1 SNHLY, CDR2 FYNNEI. This CDR3 region has 13 residues. V dropped 3 bases and J dropped 1 base, with 6 bases sitting between them. The CDR3 nucleotides are TGTGCCAGCAGTGATGGGTATAACTATGGCTACACCTTC. It is translated as CASSDGYNYGYTF.

This chain joins TRBV5-6 and TRBJ1-5, with unresolved D. The CDR3 spans 15 residues. Per the germline V gene, CDR1 is SGHDT and CDR2 is YYEEEE. Trimming removed 5 bases from V and 0 bases from J, with 12 bases in between. CDR3 loop: CASSGGPYSNQPQHF. CDR3 nucleotide sequence: TGTGCCAGCAGTGGAGGGCCTTATAGCAATCAGCCCCAGCATTTT.

The gene calls are TRBV6-2 or TRBV6-3 and TRBJ2-4; 7 positions agree with TRBD1. Germline CDR1 reads MNHEY; CDR2 reads SVGEGT. CDR3 length: 15 amino acids. Unmatched junction bases numbered 5, after V lost 6 bases and J lost 0 bases. The CDR3 sequence is CASSETGKAKNIQYF. CDR3 bases: TGTGCCAGCAGCGAGACAGGGAAAGCCAAAAACATTCAGTACTTC.

This sequence joins TRBV7-2 and TRBJ2-5; maybe TRBD2 (6 bases). Trimming left V 5 bases short and J 4 bases short, with 23 bases between. This CDR3 comprises 17 residues. Germline CDR1 SGHTA, CDR2 FQGNSA. The CDR3 region is CASSLLRASRRVETQYF. The CDR3 DNA reads as TGTGCCAGCAGCCTTCTGCGAGCGTCGAGGAGGGTAGAGACCCAGTACTTC.

The chain uses TRBV27 and TRBJ2-3; the D is unclear. This CDR3 contains 16 residues. V was clipped by 0 bases and J by 0 bases, with 10 bases between them. CDR1 and CDR2 (germline): MNHEY, SMNVEV (reference sequence). As DNA, the CDR3 is TGTGCCAGCAGTTTATCTGCCCCCCCAAGCACAGATACGCAGTATTTT. Amino acid sequence: CASSLSAPPSTDTQYF.

J is TRBJ2-7 and V is TRBV9; 10 bases align to TRBD2. The germline CDR1 and CDR2 sequences are SGDLS and YYNGEE. The V segment lost 4 bases and the J segment 2 bases; nucleotides outside the gene matches: 3. The CDR3 has 14 residues. The CDR3 DNA sequence: TGTGCCAGCAGCCGTGGACTAGCGGCCTACGAGCAGTACTTC. It codes for CASSRGLAAYEQYF.

This clone was recorded once. This chain connects TRBV28 to TRBJ1-6; no reliable D call. V dropped 3 bases and J dropped 6 bases, with 12 bases sitting between them. The length of the CDR3 is 15 residues. Germline-derived CDR1 and CDR2 are MDHEN and SYDVKM. The CDR3 protein is CASSFPSEPNSPLHF. Written as DNA, the CDR3 is TGTGCCAGCAGTTTCCCGTCGGAACCTAATTCACCCCTCCACTTT.

This clone is medium-sized. CDR3 DNA sequence: TGTGCCAGCAGCTCGACGGGACAGGGGTTGGACGGCTACACCTTC. It is translated as CASSSTGQGLDGYTF. This chain uses TRBV16 with TRBJ1-2; 10 bases are a match to TRBD1. The CDR3 length is 15 residues. CDR1 is KGHSY and CDR2 is FQNENV in the germline V gene. V was clipped by 5 bases and J by 8 bases; unmatched bases: 11. Full variable domain (remainder filled in from reference TRBV16 and TRBJ1-2): GEEVAQTPKHLVRGEGQKAKLYCAPIKGHSYVFWYQQVLKNEFKFLISFQNENVFDETGMPKERFSAKCLPNSPCSLEIQATKLEDSAVYFCASSSTGQGLDGYTFGSGTRLTVV.

This clone was recorded once. Other nucleotide sequences in the sample specify the same CDR3. V usage is TRBV6-5 and J usage is TRBJ2-1; no reliable D call. V lost 0 bases to trimming and J lost 7 bases, with 4 bases between them. This CDR3 has 12 residues. Germline V gives CDR1 MNHEY, CDR2 SVGAGI. CDR3 in DNA: TGTGCCAGCAGTTACTCGGGGAATGAGCAGTTCTTC. Translation: CASSYSGNEQFF.

The chain is built from TRBV2 and TRBJ2-5; D unclear. V was clipped by 2 bases and J by 4 bases, with 8 bases between them. Germline V gene sequence: CDR1 SNHLY, CDR2 FYNNEI. CDR3 length: 13 residues. The CDR3 coding sequence is TGTGCCAGCAGTGAAACGGGTCGAGAGACCCAGTACTTC. Its protein product is CASSETGRETQYF.

The rearrangement uses TRBV28 and TRBJ1-5, with D uncertain. This CDR3 comprises 15 residues. V lost 2 bases, J lost 0 bases, and 8 bases lay in between. The V gene's germline CDR1 is MDHEN and CDR2 SYDVKM. CDR3 nucleotides: TGTGCCAGCAGTTTAGAAACGTATAGCAATCAGCCCCAGCATTTT. Translated, it gives CASSLETYSNQPQHF. The whole variable domain, filled in from reference TRBV28 and TRBJ1-5, reads DVKVTQSSRYLVKRTGEKVFLECVQDMDHENMFWYRQDPGLGLRLIYFSYDVKMKEKGDIPEGYSVSREKKERFSLILESASTNQTSMYLCASSLETYSNQPQHFGDGTRLSIL.

The J gene is TRBJ2-5, the V gene TRBV6-1, with D maybe TRBD1 (5 bases). Germline assignment: CDR1 MNHNS and CDR2 SASEGT. The CDR3 has 15 residues. The V and J ends lost 0 bases and 3 bases respectively, with 11 bases between them. DNA of the CDR3: TGTGCCAGCAGTGAAGCGCAAGGGGCCGAAGAGACCCAGTACTTC. This encodes CASSEAQGAEETQYF.